The 25 T cell receptor beta chains below come from one sample, sequenced in a study of T cell repertoires in cytomegalovirus infection. TCRdb recomputed calls from the reads with MiXCR, one row per CDR3 protein. Of 150,000 to 200,000 distinct CDR3 sequences in the sample, around 15% were seen once. The sequenced sample consisted of PBMCs. These receptors all come from a human donor in good health (CMV status not recorded). Some clones in this sample may be carry-over from other donors' samples.

This clonotype appeared a single time. This clone may be a read error of a much larger clone one base away. This chain uses TRBV7-2 with TRBJ2-5, with a tentative D call TRBD1 (6 bases). This CDR3 is built from 15 residues. Germline CDR1 SGHTA, CDR2 FQGNSA. In DNA form, the CDR3 reads TGTGCCAGCTGCTTAAACGGACAGCCCGGGGAGACCCAGTACTTC. This codes for CASCLNGQPGETQYF.

Ten or more counts support this clonotype. The chain joins TRBV7-8 to TRBJ1-4, with 7 bases fitting TRBD1. Trimming removed 4 bases from V and 7 bases from J; junction bases left unmatched: 6. Germline CDR1 is SGHVS and CDR2 is FQNEAQ. The CDR3 runs to 14 residues. The CDR3 nucleotides are TGTGCCAGCAGCTCGACAGGGTGGGGTGAAAAACTGTTTTTT. This sequence encodes CASSSTGWGEKLFF.

This clonotype has ten or more counts. The chain recombines TRBV11-2 with TRBJ1-2, with D perhaps matching TRBD1 (5 bases). This CDR3 has 15 amino acids. Germline CDR1 reads SGHAT; CDR2 reads FQNNGV. Trimming took 2 bases from V and 0 from J, leaving 10 bases between them. The CDR3 here is CASSLQGGPNYGYTF. CDR3 nucleotides: TGTGCCAGCAGCTTACAGGGCGGGCCTAACTATGGCTACACCTTC.

This clonotype was recorded only once. The genes are TRBV6-4 and TRBJ2-1, with TRBD2 matching 11 bases. V trimming: 4 bases; J trimming: 7 bases; junction bases outside the gene matches: 6. The CDR3 runs 15 residues. Germline CDR1 and CDR2: MRHNA and SNTAGT. The CDR3 nucleotides read TGTGCCAGCAGTGTCTTAGCGGGAGGGCTTAATGAGCAGTTCTTC. Its translation: CASSVLAGGLNEQFF.

This clonotype was seen repeatedly, ten times or more. The chain uses TRBV7-2 and TRBJ2-3; D is unresolved. Germline values: CDR1 SGHTA, CDR2 FQGNSA. This CDR3 is 15 amino acids long. The V gene lost 1 base and the J gene lost 3 bases, with 11 bases spanning the gap. This CDR3 is CASSLDARTTDTQYF. In nucleotides, the CDR3 is TGTGCCAGCAGCTTAGACGCCCGGACGACAGATACGCAGTATTTT. The full variable domain, with the rest looked up from reference TRBV7-2 and TRBJ2-3, is GAGVSQSPSNKVTEKGKDVELRCDPISGHTALYWYRQSLGQGLEFLIYFQGNSAPDKSGLPSDRFSAERTGGSVSTLTIQRTQQEDSAVYLCASSLDARTTDTQYFGPGTRLTVL.

This clonotype has at least ten counts. The chain uses TRBV28 and TRBJ2-7; 9 bases are a match to TRBD2. With 8 bases clipped from V and 3 bases from J, the junction kept 8 bases outside the gene matches. This CDR3 has 14 residues. Germline V CDR1 and CDR2: MDHEN, SYDVKM. Here the CDR3 reads CASLIAGDNYEQYF. The CDR3 DNA reads TGTGCCAGCCTTATAGCGGGAGACAACTACGAGCAGTACTTC.

In its sample, this clonotype was seen many times. The J gene is TRBJ1-1, the V gene TRBV7-9; D possibly corresponds to TRBD1 (5 bases). The CDR3 spans 16 residues. Germline-derived CDR1 and CDR2 are SEHNR and FQNEAQ (reference sequence). V was trimmed by 3 bases and J by 0 bases, leaving 14 bases between them. The CDR3 nucleotides are TGTGCCAGCAGCTTTGGGGAGTGGGGGATGAACACTGAAGCTTTCTTT. This sequence encodes CASSFGEWGMNTEAFF. The full variable domain, completed using reference TRBV7-9 and TRBJ1-1, is DTGVSQNPRHKITKRGQNVTFRCDPISEHNRLYWYRQTLGQGPEFLTYFQNEAQLEKSRLLSDRFSAERPKGSFSTLEIQRTEQGDSAMYLCASSFGEWGMNTEAFFGQGTRLTVV.

This clonotype turned up a few times. CDR3 sequence (DNA): TGCAGCGCCTTTCTCAACCTATTGAACACTGAAGCTTTCTTT. Its protein is CSAFLNLLNTEAFF. The chain links TRBV29-1 to TRBJ1-1; D not certain. The CDR3 spans 14 residues. V lost 7 bases and J lost 0, with 15 bases in between. Looked up from germline, CDR1 is SQVTM and CDR2 is ANQGSEA.

The chain combines TRBV29-1 with TRBJ2-1; 15 positions agree with TRBD2. Germline loops: CDR1 SQVTM, CDR2 ANQGSEA. CDR3 length: 18 amino acids. Trimming took 1 base from V and 1 from J; bases not matched to a gene: 5. CDR3 sequence: CSVEGTSGRAQSYNEQFF. CDR3 DNA sequence: TGCAGCGTTGAAGGGACTAGCGGGAGGGCCCAATCCTACAATGAGCAGTTCTTC.

There are many counts of this clonotype. The chain recombines TRBV11-2 with TRBJ1-2, with a weak D call TRBD1 (6 bases). V lost 1 base to trimming and J lost 3 bases, with 12 bases between them. The CDR3 is 15 amino acids. Germline values: CDR1 SGHAT, CDR2 FQNNGV. CDR3 protein: CASSLVVSGDYGYTF. CDR3 sequence (DNA): TGTGCCAGCAGCTTAGTCGTTTCAGGGGACTATGGCTACACCTTC.

Only a few counts were recorded for this clonotype. The chain combines TRBV20-1 with TRBJ1-2, with 9 bases aligning to TRBD1. Germline CDR1 DFQATT, CDR2 SNEGSKA (reference sequence). Unmatched junction bases numbered 5, after V lost 4 bases and J lost 2 bases. The CDR3 has 14 residues. For the CDR3, the DNA is TGCAGTGCTATCCCGGGACAGGGAAACTATGGCTACACCTTC. Protein product: CSAIPGQGNYGYTF.

The chain carries TRBV6-5 and TRBJ1-1; unclear D gene. Germline V gene sequence: CDR1 MNHEY, CDR2 SVGAGI. V lost 5 bases to trimming and J lost 10 bases, with 11 bases between them. The CDR3 extends over 11 amino acids. The CDR3 nucleotides are TGTGCCAGCAGTCGTTATCCTGTAGCTTTCTTT. This gives the protein CASSRYPVAFF.

This clonotype was counted many times. The chain couples TRBV4-1 to TRBJ1-3; no firm D call. The CDR3 has 18 residues. Germline values: CDR1 MGHRA, CDR2 YSYEKL. V lost 1 base to trimming and J lost 2 bases, with 18 bases between them. In nucleotides, the CDR3 is TGCGCCAGCAGCCAAGCATCGCCTCTGATCCGGCCTGGAAACACCATATATTTT. This gives the protein CASSQASPLIRPGNTIYF.

J is TRBJ1-5 and V is TRBV5-4; D may be TRBD1 (5 bases). The germline gives CDR1 SGHNT, CDR2 YYREEE (reference sequence). The CDR3 covers 14 residues. The V gene lost 2 bases and the J gene lost 4 bases, with 10 bases spanning the gap. This chain's CDR3 is CASSLDRVNQPQHF. The CDR3 DNA sequence: TGTGCCAGCAGCTTAGACAGAGTTAATCAGCCCCAGCATTTT.

At least ten counts were recorded for this clonotype. The chain links TRBV7-2 to TRBJ2-5; the match to TRBD2 covers 9 bases. V trimming: 1 base; J trimming: 4 bases; junction bases outside the gene matches: 7. Looked up from germline, CDR1 is SGHTA and CDR2 is FQGNSA. The CDR3 is 16 residues long. CDR3 amino acids: CASSLVASGVAETQYF. The CDR3 DNA is TGTGCCAGCAGCTTAGTTGCTAGCGGGGTGGCAGAGACCCAGTACTTC.

Of note for this clonotype: A much more abundant neighbour one base away suggests this may be a read error. The chain couples TRBV7-2 to TRBJ2-3, with a weak D call TRBD2 (5 bases). The CDR3 covers 13 residues. Per germline, CDR1 SGHTA and CDR2 FQGNSA. CDR3 sequence (DNA): TGTGCCAACAGCTTAGGAGGCTCAGATACGCAGTATTTT. It translates to CANSLGGSDTQYF.

This clonotype was observed many times. The chain is built from TRBV28 and TRBJ2-1; D remains ambiguous. This CDR3 has 11 residues. The V end lost 2 bases, the J end lost 7 bases, and 3 bases lay between the germline ends. The V gene's germline CDR1 is MDHEN and CDR2 SYDVKM. CDR3 nucleotides: TGTGCCAGCAGTTTACAGAATGAGCAGTTCTTC. Translation gives CASSLQNEQFF. Combining the CDR3 with reference TRBV28 and TRBJ2-1 gives the whole variable domain DVKVTQSSRYLVKRTGEKVFLECVQDMDHENMFWYRQDPGLGLRLIYFSYDVKMKEKGDIPEGYSVSREKKERFSLILESASTNQTSMYLCASSLQNEQFFGPGTRLTVL.

This clonotype was recorded many times. The chain employs TRBV27 and TRBJ2-7; 9 bases match TRBD2. This CDR3 is 15 amino acids long. CDR1 is MNHEY and CDR2 is SMNVEV in the germline V gene (reference sequence). The V and J ends lost 3 bases and 6 bases, in that order; junction bases with no gene match: 9. In DNA form, the CDR3 reads TGTGCCAGCAGTTTTTCCGGACTAGCGTCTGGCGAGCAGTACTTC. It encodes CASSFSGLASGEQYF.

This clonotype was counted at least ten times. The CDR3 nucleotides are TGTGCCATCAGTGGACAGGGGGGGAACGAGCAGTACTTC. Amino acids: CAISGQGGNEQYF. This rearrangement joins TRBV10-3 to TRBJ2-7; 9 bases match TRBD1. Germline assignment: CDR1 ENHRY and CDR2 SYGVKD. The CDR3 length is 13 residues. The junction had 3 bases not matched to a gene; V was cut back by 4 bases and J by 5 bases.

This clonotype was counted a few times. The rearrangement joins TRBV2 to TRBJ2-7; 8 bases line up with TRBD1. The CDR3 runs 15 residues. Losses at the gene ends were 2 bases for V and 6 bases for J; bases not matched to a gene: 9. From germline, CDR1 is SNHLY and CDR2 FYNNEI. The DNA of the CDR3 is TGTGCCAGCAGTGAACAGGCAGGGGGCCTGAGCGAGCAGTACTTC. It is translated as CASSEQAGGLSEQYF.

This clonotype was counted a few times. The CDR3 loop is CASSSRQGNYGYTF. CDR3 sequence (DNA): TGTGCCAGCAGCTCTAGACAGGGCAACTATGGCTACACCTTC. V is TRBV7-2 and J is TRBJ1-2; 7 bases line up with TRBD1. V trimming: 4 bases; J trimming: 2 bases; junction bases outside the gene matches: 4. The germline gives CDR1 SGHTA, CDR2 FQGNSA. CDR3 length: 14 amino acids.

This clonotype was picked up many times. This chain connects TRBV7-2 to TRBJ1-2; 10 bases line up with TRBD1. From germline, CDR1 is SGHTA and CDR2 FQGNSA. Trimming cost V 6 bases and J 5 bases; bases outside gene matches: 6. CDR3 length: 14 amino acids. CDR3 DNA sequence: TGTGCCAGCAGTCTAACGGGACAGGGGTATGGCTACACCTTC. Its translation is CASSLTGQGYGYTF.

This clonotype has a count of ten or more. The chain is built from TRBV20-1 and TRBJ1-1; D possibly corresponds to TRBD1 (6 bases). With 6 bases removed from V and 1 base from J, the gap between germline ends came to 12 bases. This CDR3 has 13 residues. Germline-derived CDR1 and CDR2 are DFQATT and SNEGSKA (reference sequence). DNA of the CDR3: TGCAGTGCGAAACGGACAGCGAACACTGAAGCTTTCTTT. Protein product: CSAKRTANTEAFF.

The chain combines TRBV5-1 with TRBJ1-1; 11 bases are shared with TRBD1. With V trimmed by 3 bases and J by 8 bases, 3 bases remained unmatched. CDR3 length: 13 residues. The germline CDR1 and CDR2 sequences are SGHRS and YFSETQ. The CDR3 here is CASSWTGGPEAFF. The CDR3 DNA reads as TGCGCCAGCAGCTGGACAGGGGGCCCCGAAGCTTTCTTT.

Remarks on this clonotype: The junction shows a germline mismatch at one end, possibly a read error. The rearrangement links TRBV29-1 to TRBJ1-5, with D possibly matching TRBD1 (6 bases). Germline V gene lookup returns CDR1 SQVTM and CDR2 ANQGSEA. The CDR3 loop spans 15 amino acids. CDR3 loop: CSVARDNNSNQPQRF. The CDR3 coding sequence is TGCAGCGTTGCCCGGGACAACAATAGCAATCAGCCCCAGCGTTTT.